Listed here are 29 T cell receptor beta chains from one sample, sequenced in a study of PD-1 blockade in classical Hodgkin lymphoma. Using immunoSEQ multiplex PCR, the repertoire was profiled, and TCRdb retains in-frame clones only, with some absent. The sample records approximately 110,000 clones, around 90% being singletons. This sample's time point: cycle 4 day 1 (C4D1), after less than seven weeks of nivolumab. After autologous stem cell transplantation all patients relapsed, and prior brentuximab vedotin exposure differed between cohorts. The material sequenced was peripheral blood mononuclear cells (PBMCs), taken before the fourth cycle of nivolumab. These receptors all come from a human donor with classical Hodgkin lymphoma.

V and J are TRBV7-2 and TRBJ2-3, with D possibly matching TRBD2 (6 bases). This CDR3 is built from 18 residues. Deletions cut 5 bases from V and 0 bases from J, with 21 bases between. Germline CDR1 reads SGHTA; CDR2 reads FQGNSA. The DNA for the CDR3 is TGTGCCAGCAGCCTTAGCGGCGATGGCTACACGAGCACAGATACGCAGTATTTT. Amino acid sequence: CASSLSGDGYTSTDTQYF. Using reference TRBV7-2 and TRBJ2-3 for the parts outside the CDR3, the full variable domain is GAGVSQSPSNKVTEKGKDVELRCDPISGHTALYWYRQSLGQGLEFLIYFQGNSAPDKSGLPSDRFSAERTGGSVSTLTIQRTQQEDSAVYLCASSLSGDGYTSTDTQYFGPGTRLTVL.

The rearrangement links TRBV4-3 to TRBJ2-1; D unclear. The CDR3 is 15 amino acids. V shed 1 base and J shed 0 bases, with 7 bases lying between them. In germline, CDR1 is LGHNA, CDR2 YSLEER. The CDR3 is CASSQVKSSYNEQFF. The CDR3 DNA reads as TGCGCCAGCAGCCAAGTAAAAAGCTCCTACAATGAGCAGTTCTTC.

CDR3 sequence (DNA): TGTGCCAGCAGCATCGTGGATTGGGGCGAGCAGTACTTC. Its translation: CASSIVDWGEQYF. The chain joins TRBV4-2 to TRBJ2-7; D remains unclear. This CDR3 contains 13 residues. V lost 5 bases to trimming and J lost 6 bases, with 14 bases between them. Germline-derived CDR1 and CDR2 are LGHNA and YNFKEQ.

In this sample, this clone turned up once. The chain uses TRBV7-9 and TRBJ2-1; 13 nucleotides match TRBD2. Trimming removed 5 bases from V and 3 bases from J; junction bases left unmatched: 4. The CDR3 has 16 residues. From germline, CDR1 is SEHNR and CDR2 FQNEAQ (reference sequence). CDR3 region: CASSPGTSGNYNEQFF. The CDR3 DNA follows: TGTGCCAGCAGCCCGGGGACTAGCGGGAACTACAATGAGCAGTTCTTC.

The chain recombines TRBV9 with TRBJ2-1; a weak D match, TRBD2 (8 bases). This CDR3 comprises 15 residues. Germline CDR1 reads SGDLS; CDR2 reads YYNGEE. V shed 2 bases and J shed 5 bases, with 14 bases lying between them. CDR3 coding DNA: TGTGCCAGCAGCGTTTCGGGAGGGGGCCACAATGAGCAGTTCTTC. This sequence encodes CASSVSGGGHNEQFF. Drawing the rest from reference TRBV9 and TRBJ2-1, the complete variable domain is DSGVTQTPKHLITATGQRVTLRCSPRSGDLSVYWYQQSLDQGLQFLIQYYNGEERAKGNILERFSAQQFPDLHSELNLSSLELGDSALYFCASSVSGGGHNEQFFGPGTRLTVL.

This chain uses TRBV7-2 with TRBJ2-5, with 11 bases identical to TRBD1. The CDR3 is 14 amino acids. With V trimmed by 4 bases and J by 4 bases, 2 bases remained unmatched. Germline assignment: CDR1 SGHTA and CDR2 FQGNSA. The CDR3 DNA is TGTGCCAGCAGCTCGGACAGGGGGCCAGAGACCCAGTACTTC. Translated, it gives CASSSDRGPETQYF.

The chain carries TRBV5-6 and TRBJ2-1; D remains unclear. V gave up 4 bases and J gave up 6 bases, with 8 bases separating them. The CDR3 consists of 12 residues. Germline V gene lookup returns CDR1 SGHDT and CDR2 YYEEEE. The CDR3 loop is CASSTYSNEQFF. The CDR3 nucleotides read TGTGCCAGCAGCACCTACAGCAATGAGCAGTTCTTC.

The V call is TRBV4-3, the J call TRBJ1-4, with 7 bases matching TRBD1. Looked up from germline, CDR1 is LGHNA and CDR2 is YSLEER. The CDR3 covers 14 residues. V shed 4 bases and J 8 bases; nucleotides not matched to a gene: 7. The CDR3 sequence is CASSPDRVGEKLFF. The CDR3 DNA sequence: TGCGCCAGCAGCCCCGACAGGGTAGGCGAAAAACTGTTTTTT.

V usage is TRBV7-2 and J usage is TRBJ2-3; D possibly matches TRBD1 or TRBD2 (5 bases each). V lost 5 bases to trimming and J lost 2 bases, with 17 bases between them. CDR3 length: 16 residues. Looked up from germline, CDR1 is SGHTA and CDR2 is FQGNSA. CDR3 protein: CASSLQSGRITDTQYF. DNA for the CDR3: TGTGCCAGCAGCCTACAATCGGGACGGATCACAGATACGCAGTATTTT.

The chain carries TRBV25-1 and TRBJ1-2; weak D call: TRBD1 (5 bases). Germline V gene sequence: CDR1 MGHDK, CDR2 SYGVNS. CDR3 length: 17 residues. Trimming pared 2 bases from V and 1 base from J, leaving 17 bases between. CDR3 nucleotides: TGTGCCAGCAGTGAAGGCGAGTGGGGGATAATTAACTATGGCTACACCTTC. The encoded protein is CASSEGEWGIINYGYTF.

The V and J genes are TRBV10-3 and TRBJ2-7; D tentatively fits TRBD1 or TRBD2 (5 bases each). V was cut by 8 bases and J by 2 bases, with 13 bases left in between. Germline CDR1 is ENHRY and CDR2 is SYGVKD. The CDR3 is 13 amino acids. DNA of the CDR3: TGTGCCATCGGGGACGACGGCCCCTACGAGCAGTACTTC. This translates into CAIGDDGPYEQYF.

The V call is TRBV29-1, the J call TRBJ2-7, with 8 bases lining up with TRBD1. Germline assignment: CDR1 SQVTM and CDR2 ANQGSEA. This CDR3 is 15 amino acids long. V gave up 4 bases and J gave up 2 bases; unmatched junction bases: 10. The DNA for the CDR3 is TGCAGCGTTGTAACCGGGACAGGCGGAACCTACGAGCAGTACTTC. Amino acids: CSVVTGTGGTYEQYF.

This rearrangement joins TRBV30 to TRBJ1-3; unclear D gene. Germline CDR1 and CDR2: GTSNPN and SVGIG (reference sequence). V dropped 4 bases and J dropped 2 bases, with 3 bases sitting between them. The CDR3 totals 11 residues. The CDR3 spells CAWKTGNTIYF. The CDR3 DNA reads as TGTGCCTGGAAGACTGGAAACACCATATATTTT.

The chain uses TRBV11-2 and TRBJ1-2; tentative D call: TRBD1 (5 bases). In germline, CDR1 is SGHAT, CDR2 FQNNGV. V lost 2 bases and J 5 bases, leaving 21 bases between the germline ends. The length of the CDR3 is 17 residues. CDR3 sequence (DNA): TGTGCCAGCAGCTTATTACCGGGACCCTGGCGGTTATATGGCTACACCTTC. Amino acid sequence: CASSLLPGPWRLYGYTF.

The chain carries TRBV15 and TRBJ2-7; 9 nucleotides agree with TRBD2. Germline V gene lookup returns CDR1 LNHNV and CDR2 YYDKDF (reference sequence). The CDR3 is 14 amino acids. The junction had 6 bases not matched to a gene; V was cut back by 5 bases and J by 4 bases. CDR3 DNA: TGTGCCACCAGCCGCGGGGGGGGAACGTACGAGCAGTACTTC. Protein sequence: CATSRGGGTYEQYF.

The genes are TRBV29-1 and TRBJ2-7; 7 bases agree with TRBD1. Trimming cost V 7 bases and J 3 bases; bases outside gene matches: 12. The CDR3 loop spans 14 amino acids. Germline V gives CDR1 SQVTM, CDR2 ANQGSEA. This CDR3 reads CSAGQRTTSYEQYF. CDR3 bases: TGCAGCGCGGGACAGAGAACGACCAGCTACGAGCAGTACTTC.

The chain uses TRBV25-1 and TRBJ2-3, with D perhaps matching TRBD2 (5 bases). CDR3 length: 16 residues. Germline CDR1 MGHDK, CDR2 SYGVNS. The V gene lost 7 bases and the J gene lost 4 bases, with 21 bases spanning the gap. The CDR3: CASMGPAVTGADTQYF. CDR3 nucleotides: TGTGCCAGCATGGGTCCAGCGGTCACCGGGGCAGATACGCAGTATTTT.

The chain links TRBV28 to TRBJ2-7; 7 positions agree with TRBD2. Germline loops: CDR1 MDHEN, CDR2 SYDVKM. The CDR3 loop spans 12 amino acids. The V gene end was trimmed by 6 bases and the J gene end by 3 bases; junction bases not matched to a gene: 2. CDR3: CASSGTIYEQYF. CDR3 DNA: TGTGCCAGCAGCGGGACTATCTACGAGCAGTACTTC.

The chain joins TRBV7-2 to TRBJ2-1, with D perhaps TRBD1 (7 bases). The CDR3 totals 15 residues. The V end lost 4 bases, the J end lost 12 bases, and 22 bases lay between the germline ends. Germline CDR1 SGHTA, CDR2 FQGNSA. The CDR3 DNA is TGTGCCAGCAGCTCGCCTAGGACAGGTACGGGAGTGCAGTTCTTC. Residues: CASSSPRTGTGVQFF.

The count of this clone is one. This rearrangement joins TRBV10-3 to TRBJ1-2, with 8 bases identical to TRBD1. Germline values: CDR1 ENHRY, CDR2 SYGVKD. The CDR3 runs 15 residues. V lost 10 bases, J lost 4 bases, and 14 bases stayed unmatched. CDR3 in DNA: TGTGCCACCTCACCCCCGGACAGGGCATCCTATGGCTACACCTTC. It codes for CATSPPDRASYGYTF.

For the CDR3, the DNA is TGTGCCAGCAGTCCAGGGACTAGCGGGAGTGAATACAATGAGCAGTTCTTC. The encoded protein is CASSPGTSGSEYNEQFF. The chain employs TRBV27 and TRBJ2-1; 14 bases are shared with TRBD2. The trim removed 5 bases at V and 4 bases at J, leaving 7 bases unmatched. This CDR3 spans 17 amino acids. Germline CDR1 reads MNHEY; CDR2 reads SMNVEV (reference sequence).

The genes are TRBV21-1 and TRBJ2-3. TRBV21-1 is listed as a pseudogene. The CDR3 is made up of 16 amino acids. The CDR3 coding sequence is TGTGCCAGCAGCTTAGCTTCTAGTTGGGGGTCCGATACGCAGTATTTT. This encodes CASSLASSWGSDTQYF.

The rearrangement uses TRBV19 and TRBJ1-1; D not resolved. Germline V gives CDR1 LNHDA, CDR2 SQIVND (reference sequence). The length of the CDR3 is 13 residues. The germline V and J ends were trimmed by 0 bases and 8 bases, with 10 bases remaining between them. This CDR3 is CASSIDQGPEAFF. CDR3 nucleotides: TGTGCCAGTAGTATAGATCAAGGCCCAGAAGCTTTCTTT.

This sequence joins TRBV27 and TRBJ2-3, with 11 bases aligning to TRBD2. V gave up 7 bases and J gave up 0 bases; unmatched junction bases: 9. The CDR3 runs 17 residues. Germline-derived CDR1 and CDR2 are MNHEY and SMNVEV (reference sequence). The CDR3 here is CASTPYRTSGSTDTQYF. The CDR3 DNA follows: TGTGCCAGCACCCCATATAGGACTAGCGGGAGCACAGATACGCAGTATTTT.

This clone was detected only a few times. The genes are TRBV4-1 and TRBJ2-1, with D maybe TRBD1 (6 bases). Looked up from germline, CDR1 is MGHRA and CDR2 is YSYEKL. Deletions cut 6 bases from V and 4 bases from J, with 19 bases between. The CDR3 loop spans 16 amino acids. DNA for the CDR3: TGCGCCAGCAGTCCCAGTGGCCAGGGGATATACAATGAGCAGTTCTTC. Translated, it gives CASSPSGQGIYNEQFF.

The V and J genes are TRBV2 and TRBJ2-1; TRBD1 matches 8 bases. Per the germline V gene, CDR1 is SNHLY and CDR2 is FYNNEI. V dropped 4 bases and J dropped 9; count of bases not matched to a gene: 8. The CDR3 has 14 amino acids. Here the CDR3 DNA reads TGTGCCAGCAGTGTTGACAGGGGTTGGGTTGAGCAGTTCTTC. This sequence encodes CASSVDRGWVEQFF.

The chain combines TRBV19 with TRBJ2-1, with TRBD2 matching 9 bases. The CDR3 contains 16 residues. The V gene end was trimmed by 1 base and the J gene end by 4 bases; junction bases not matched to a gene: 5. Germline V lookup: CDR1 LNHDA, CDR2 SQIVND (reference sequence). The CDR3 protein is CASSIVASGAYNEQFF. CDR3 nucleotide sequence: TGTGCCAGTAGTATAGTGGCTAGCGGGGCTTACAATGAGCAGTTCTTC.

The chain has TRBV6-5 and TRBJ2-7; 8 bases line up with TRBD1. V was pared by 6 bases and J by 1 base, with 8 bases of the junction left unmatched. Germline V CDR1 and CDR2: MNHEY, SVGAGI. The CDR3 has 15 residues. Written as DNA, the CDR3 is TGTGCCAGCAGCCGAGGACAGGGCCTTTCCTACGAGCAGTACTTC. It specifies CASSRGQGLSYEQYF.

The V gene is TRBV7-2, the J gene TRBJ1-1; a possible D gene is TRBD1 (5 bases). V gave up 5 bases and J gave up 6 bases, with 16 bases separating them. Germline values: CDR1 SGHTA, CDR2 FQGNSA. The CDR3 covers 14 residues. The CDR3 reads CASSQAGFIPEAFF. DNA of the CDR3: TGTGCCAGCAGCCAAGCAGGGTTCATCCCTGAAGCTTTCTTT.